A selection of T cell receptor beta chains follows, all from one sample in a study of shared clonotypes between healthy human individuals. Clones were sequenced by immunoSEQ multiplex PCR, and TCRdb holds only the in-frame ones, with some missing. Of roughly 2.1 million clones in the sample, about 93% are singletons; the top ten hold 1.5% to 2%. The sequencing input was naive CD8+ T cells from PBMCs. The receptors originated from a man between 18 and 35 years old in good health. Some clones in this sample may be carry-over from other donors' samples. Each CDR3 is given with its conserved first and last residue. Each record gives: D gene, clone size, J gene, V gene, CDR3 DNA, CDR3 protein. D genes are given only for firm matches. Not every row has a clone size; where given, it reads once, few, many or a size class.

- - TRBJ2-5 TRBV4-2 TGTGCCAGCAGCCTCAACAGGGAATGGGTAGAGACCCAGTACTTC CASSLNREWVETQYF
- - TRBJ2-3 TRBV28 TGTGCCAGCAGTTTTTTTGCGGGAAGCACAGATACGCAGTATTTT CASSFFAGSTDTQYF
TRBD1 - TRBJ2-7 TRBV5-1 TGCGCCAGCAGTTTTGACAGGGGGCCCGGTTACGAGCAGTACTTC CASSFDRGPGYEQYF
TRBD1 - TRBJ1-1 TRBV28 TGTGCCAGCAGTGGGACAGGTCGCTCCACTGAAGCTTTCTTT CASSGTGRSTEAFF
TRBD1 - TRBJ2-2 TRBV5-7 TGTGCCAGCAGATCCGGGACAGGGGGGAACACCGGGGAGCTGTTTTTT CASRSGTGGNTGELFF
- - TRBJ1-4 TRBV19 TGTGCCAGTAGTCCTCGGGGCTATAATGAAAAACTGTTTTTT CASSPRGYNEKLFF
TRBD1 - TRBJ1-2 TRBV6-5 TGTGCCAGCAGTTACTCGACAGGGGAACGAAACTATGGCTACACCTTC CASSYSTGERNYGYTF
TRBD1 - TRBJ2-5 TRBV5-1 TGCGCCAGCAGCTTTCCCAACAGGGGGCCCCAAGAGACCCAGTACTTC CASSFPNRGPQETQYF
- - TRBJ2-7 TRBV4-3 TGCGCCAGCAGCCAAGATGTGGGCCTGAACTCCTACGAGCAGTACTTC CASSQDVGLNSYEQYF
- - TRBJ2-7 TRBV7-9 TGTGCCAGCAGCTTAGGAATCTCCGGTACAGGGTACGAGCAGTACTTC CASSLGISGTGYEQYF
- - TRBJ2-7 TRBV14 TGTGCCAGCAGCCAAGCGGGGAAGTGGGACGAGCAGTACTTC CASSQAGKWDEQYF
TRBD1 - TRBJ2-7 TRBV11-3 TGTGCCAGCAGCTTTGGGACAGGGATAGCGTACGAGCAGTACTTC CASSFGTGIAYEQYF
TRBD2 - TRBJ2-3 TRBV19 TGTGCCAGTAGTGGGGGACTAGCGGGGAGGGCTAGCACAGATACGCAGTATTTT CASSGGLAGRASTDTQYF
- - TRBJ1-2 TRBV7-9 TGTGCCAGCAGCTTAATTTCTTGGAACAGTGGCTACACCTTC CASSLISWNSGYTF
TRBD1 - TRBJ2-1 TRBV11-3 TGTGCCAGCAGCCTGGGACAGAGCTCCTACAATGAGCAGTTCTTC CASSLGQSSYNEQFF
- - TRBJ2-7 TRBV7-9 TGTGCCAGCAGCTTAGCACCCAAAACCTACGAGCAGTACTTC CASSLAPKTYEQYF
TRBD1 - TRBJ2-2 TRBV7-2 TGTGCCAGCAGCTGGACAGGGAGTGGTTCCGGGGAGCTGTTTTTT CASSWTGSGSGELFF
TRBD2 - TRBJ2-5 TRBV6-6 TGTGCCAGCAGTTGGGCGGGAGGGGTCCGGGAGACCCAGTACTTC CASSWAGGVRETQYF
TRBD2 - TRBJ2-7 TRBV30 TGTGCCTTACGGGAGGAATCGGTCGAGCAGTACTTC CALREESVEQYF
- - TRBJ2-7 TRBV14 TGTGCCAGCAGCCAAGTTTGGGGGGATTACTCCTACGAGCAGTACTTC CASSQVWGDYSYEQYF
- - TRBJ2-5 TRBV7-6 TGTGCCAGCAGCGACGGACCATTAAAAGAGACCCAGTACTTC CASSDGPLKETQYF
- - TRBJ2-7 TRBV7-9 TGTGCCAGCAGCATCGGACCGAAGAGGGCCTACGAGCAGTACTTC CASSIGPKRAYEQYF
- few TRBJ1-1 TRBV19 TGTGCCAGTAGTATTGGGCAGGGAGAAGCTTTCTTT CASSIGQGEAFF
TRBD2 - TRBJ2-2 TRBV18 TGTGCCAGCTCACCCGGGACTAGCGGGATACCAGGGAGCGGGGAGCTGTTTTTT CASSPGTSGIPGSGELFF
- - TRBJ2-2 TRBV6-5 TGTGCCAGCAGTTACTCTGCGGAAGGGGCCGGGGAGCTGTTTTTT CASSYSAEGAGELFF
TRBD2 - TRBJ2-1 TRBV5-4 TGTGCCAGCAGCTTCGTAGCTAGCGGGAGTTCTGAGCAGTTCTTC CASSFVASGSSEQFF
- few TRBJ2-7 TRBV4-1 TGCGCCAGCAGCCAACCTTTCTCCTACGAGCAGTACTTC CASSQPFSYEQYF
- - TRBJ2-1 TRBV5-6 TGTGCCAGCAGCTTGGTAATGGAGGGTACCTACAATGAGCAGTTCTTC CASSLVMEGTYNEQFF
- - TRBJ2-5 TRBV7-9 TGTGCCAGCAGCTGGGACACCCAGTACTTC CASSWDTQYF
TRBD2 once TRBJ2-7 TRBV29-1 TGCAGCGTTGCGGGACTAGCTGGAGTCAACGAGCAGTACTTC CSVAGLAGVNEQYF
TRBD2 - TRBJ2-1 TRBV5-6 TGTGCCAGCAGCTGGGACCGGGACTACAAACGGCAGTTCTTC CASSWDRDYKRQFF
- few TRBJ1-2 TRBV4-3 TGCGCCAGCAGCCAAGATTCCAAGTCCGGCTACACCTTC CASSQDSKSGYTF
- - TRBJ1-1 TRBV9 TGTGCCAGCAGCGTCAGGGTTGGCACTGAAGCTTTCTTT CASSVRVGTEAFF
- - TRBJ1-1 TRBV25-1 TGTGCCAGCAGGGACAGTCGAAGGGATGAAGCTTTCTTT CASRDSRRDEAFF
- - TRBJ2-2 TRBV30 TGTGCCTGGTGCAGGGCGGGTCCCGGGGAGCTGTTTTTT CAWCRAGPGELFF
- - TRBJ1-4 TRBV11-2 TGTGCCAGCAGCTTCCAGGGGAGTAATGAAAAACTGTTTTTT CASSFQGSNEKLFF
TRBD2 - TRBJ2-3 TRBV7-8 TGTGCCAGCAGACCCCCGGGGGGATTCAGCACAGATACGCAGTATTTT CASRPPGGFSTDTQYF
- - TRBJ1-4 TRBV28 TGTGCCAGCAGATCTCAGGGAATCACTAATGAAAAACTGTTTTTT CASRSQGITNEKLFF
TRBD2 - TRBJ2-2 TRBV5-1 TGCGCCAGCAGCTGGTGGGGACTAGCGGGCAACACCGGGGAGCTGTTTTTT CASSWWGLAGNTGELFF
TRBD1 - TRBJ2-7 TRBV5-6 TGTGCCAGCAGCCCCGGGACAGGGGGGGTTGAGCAGTACTTC CASSPGTGGVEQYF
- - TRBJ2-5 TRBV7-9 TGTGCCAGCAGCTTAGATTGGGCGGGCGAGACCCAGTACTTC CASSLDWAGETQYF
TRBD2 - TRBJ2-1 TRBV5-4 TGTGCCAGCAGCCCACGAAGGGAGGGCCACAATGAGCAGTTCTTC CASSPRREGHNEQFF
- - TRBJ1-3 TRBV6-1 TGTGCCAGCTTGGATTGGGGCGTTGGAAACACCATATATTTT CASLDWGVGNTIYF
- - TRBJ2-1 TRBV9 TGTGCCAGCAGCGTAGGGGCTAGCAATGAGCAGTTCTTC CASSVGASNEQFF
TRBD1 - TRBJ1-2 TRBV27 TGTGCCAGCTCCTCACAGGGGTACAACTATGGCTACACCTTC CASSSQGYNYGYTF
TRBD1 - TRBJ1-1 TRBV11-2 TGTGCCAGCAGCCAAGTGGGCCTACAGGGGAGAACTTTCTTT CASSQVGLQGRTFF
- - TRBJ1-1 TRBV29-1 TGCAGCGTTGAAGACGGGCGGAAGAACACTGAAGCTTTCTTT CSVEDGRKNTEAFF
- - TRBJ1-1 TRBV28 TGTGCCAGCAGTTTCCCCGAAAGCGGTGAAGCTTTCTTT CASSFPESGEAFF
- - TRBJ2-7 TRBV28 TGTGCCAGCAGTTTACAGGAGAGCTCCTACGAGCAGTACTTC CASSLQESSYEQYF